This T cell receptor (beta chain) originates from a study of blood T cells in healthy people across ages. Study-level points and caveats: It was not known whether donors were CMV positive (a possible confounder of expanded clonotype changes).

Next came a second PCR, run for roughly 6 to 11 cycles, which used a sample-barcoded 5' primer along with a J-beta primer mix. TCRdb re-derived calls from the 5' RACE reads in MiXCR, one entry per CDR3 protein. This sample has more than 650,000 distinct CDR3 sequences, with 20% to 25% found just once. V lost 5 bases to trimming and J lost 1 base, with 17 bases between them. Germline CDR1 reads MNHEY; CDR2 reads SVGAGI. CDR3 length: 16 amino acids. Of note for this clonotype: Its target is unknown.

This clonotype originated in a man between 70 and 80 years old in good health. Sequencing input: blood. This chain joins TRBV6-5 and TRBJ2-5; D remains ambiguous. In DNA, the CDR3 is TGTGCCAGCAGTAACCAAGTCGTGGGGTCCCAAGAGACCCAGTACTTC. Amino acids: CASSNQVVGSQETQYF.